This paragraph reports one TCR beta chain. Its antigen is not identified. Per the germline V gene, CDR1 is SGHNT and CDR2 is YYREEE (reference sequence). The CDR3 runs to 15 residues. The ends lost 4 bases at V and 2 bases at J; junction bases unmatched: 3. Data came from immunoSEQ multiplex PCR; TCRdb stores just in-frame clones and leaves some out. The sample has under 200,000 clones; 94% are singletons. The data are from a study of OX40 agonist ivuxolimab in advanced cancers. Across the study: From about 20 to 80 years was the age range, with a mean of approximately 63 years, and about 78% were male.

Study-wide results and caveats: CD8+ T cells averaged more expanded clones than CD4+.

The chain recombines TRBV5-4 with TRBJ2-5; 12 bases line up with TRBD2. This sequence was found in an adult with an advanced solid tumor such as melanoma, head and neck, liver or kidney cancer. The material sequenced was CD4+ or CD8+ T cells sorted from blood, taken in a trial of the OX40 agonist ivuxolimab. CDR3 in DNA: TGTGCCAGCAGCATGACTAGCGGGGGTCAAGAGACCCAGTACTTC. Protein sequence: CASSMTSGGQETQYF.